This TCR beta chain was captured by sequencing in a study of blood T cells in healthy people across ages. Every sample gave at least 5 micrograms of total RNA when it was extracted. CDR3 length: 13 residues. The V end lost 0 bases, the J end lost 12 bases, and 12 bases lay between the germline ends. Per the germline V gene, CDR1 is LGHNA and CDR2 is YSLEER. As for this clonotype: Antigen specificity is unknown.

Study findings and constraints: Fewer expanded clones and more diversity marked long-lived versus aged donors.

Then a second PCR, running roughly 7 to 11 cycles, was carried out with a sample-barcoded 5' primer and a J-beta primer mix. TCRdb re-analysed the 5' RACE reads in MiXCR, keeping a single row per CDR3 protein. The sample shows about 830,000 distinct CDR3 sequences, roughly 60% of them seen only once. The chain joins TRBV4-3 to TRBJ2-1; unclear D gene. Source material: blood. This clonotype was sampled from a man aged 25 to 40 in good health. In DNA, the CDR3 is TGCGCCAGCAGCCAAGATCCGGATTATAGGCAGTTCTTC. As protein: CASSQDPDYRQFF.